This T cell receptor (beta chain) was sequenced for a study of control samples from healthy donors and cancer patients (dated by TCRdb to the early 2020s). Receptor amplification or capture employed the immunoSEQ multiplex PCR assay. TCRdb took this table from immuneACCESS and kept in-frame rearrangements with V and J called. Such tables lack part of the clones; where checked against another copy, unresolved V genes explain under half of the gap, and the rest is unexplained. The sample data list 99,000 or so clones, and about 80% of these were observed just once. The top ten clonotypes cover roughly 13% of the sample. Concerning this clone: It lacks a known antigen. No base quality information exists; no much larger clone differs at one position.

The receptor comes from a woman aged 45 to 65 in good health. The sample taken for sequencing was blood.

The base sequence is TGTGCCAGCAATACACAGGGGGCCAGTTCACCCCTCCACTTT. Its protein product is CASNTQGASSPLHF. Recombination connected TRBV19 to TRBJ1-6, and 9 junction bases match TRBD1. From cysteine to phenylalanine, the CDR3 is 14 amino acids long. Only CDR3 DNA remains: 42 bases, in frame from the first base. CDR1 and CDR2 (LNHDA, SQIVND) derive from the germline V gene (reference sequence). The junction shows trimming of 9 bases on V and 9 bases on J, and the gene matches do not reach 9 bases of it.